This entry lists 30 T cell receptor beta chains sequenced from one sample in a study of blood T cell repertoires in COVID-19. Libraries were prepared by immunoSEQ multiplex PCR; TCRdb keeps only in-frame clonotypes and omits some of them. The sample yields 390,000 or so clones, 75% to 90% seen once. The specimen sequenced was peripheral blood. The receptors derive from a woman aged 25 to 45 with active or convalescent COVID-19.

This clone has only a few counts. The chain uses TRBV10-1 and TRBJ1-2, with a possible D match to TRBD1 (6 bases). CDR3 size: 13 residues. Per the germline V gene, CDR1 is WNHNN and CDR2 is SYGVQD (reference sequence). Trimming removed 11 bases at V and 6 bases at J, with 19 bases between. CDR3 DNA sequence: TGCGCCGGCGGAGCAGGGGAGGGAAATGGCTACACCTTC. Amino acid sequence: CAGGAGEGNGYTF.

The CDR3 nucleotides read TGTGCCAGCAGTCCGCCGAGGACTAGCCCGACCTACGAGCAGTACTTC. Translating it yields CASSPPRTSPTYEQYF. The V gene is TRBV27, the J gene TRBJ2-7; TRBD2 matches 8 bases. J gave up 2 bases and V 5 bases, and 11 bases lay outside the gene matches. The germline gives CDR1 MNHEY, CDR2 SMNVEV (reference sequence). The CDR3 contains 16 residues.

CDR3 protein: CASSPVERGDTDTQYF. The CDR3 DNA is TGTGCCAGCAGCCCGGTGGAGCGGGGCGACACAGATACGCAGTATTTT. The chain uses TRBV5-4 and TRBJ2-3; 7 bases agree with TRBD2. The CDR3 has 16 residues. Germline V gives CDR1 SGHNT, CDR2 YYREEE (reference sequence). After removal of 4 bases from V and 2 bases from J, the junction contained 10 bases not matched to a gene.

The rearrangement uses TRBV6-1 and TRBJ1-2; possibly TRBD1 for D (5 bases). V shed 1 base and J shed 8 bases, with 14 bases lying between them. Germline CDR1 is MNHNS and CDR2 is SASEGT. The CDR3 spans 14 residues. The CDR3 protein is CASSEVRASGGYTF. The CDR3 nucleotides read TGTGCCAGCAGTGAAGTCAGGGCATCTGGGGGCTACACCTTC.

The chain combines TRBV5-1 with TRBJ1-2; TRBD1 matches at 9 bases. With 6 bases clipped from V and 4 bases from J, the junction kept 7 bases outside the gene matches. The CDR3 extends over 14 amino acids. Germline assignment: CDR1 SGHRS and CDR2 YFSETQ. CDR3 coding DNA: TGCGCCAGCAACCCGGGACAGGGTATCTATGGCTACACCTTC. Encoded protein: CASNPGQGIYGYTF.

The CDR3 DNA reads as TGTGCCAGCAGTCCCCAATGGGGAGTCGGTTCTGGCTACACCTTC. It yields the protein CASSPQWGVGSGYTF. The rearrangement links TRBV2 to TRBJ1-2, with D unresolved. The CDR3 consists of 15 residues. From germline, CDR1 is SNHLY and CDR2 FYNNEI. Trimming took off 5 bases at V and 7 bases at J, with 20 bases between the two ends.

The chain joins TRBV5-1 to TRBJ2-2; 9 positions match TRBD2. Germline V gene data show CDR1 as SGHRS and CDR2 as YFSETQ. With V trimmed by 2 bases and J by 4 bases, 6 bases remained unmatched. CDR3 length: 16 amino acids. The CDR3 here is CASSFRLADSTGELFF. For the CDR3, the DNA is TGCGCCAGCAGCTTCCGACTAGCGGACTCCACCGGGGAGCTGTTTTTT.

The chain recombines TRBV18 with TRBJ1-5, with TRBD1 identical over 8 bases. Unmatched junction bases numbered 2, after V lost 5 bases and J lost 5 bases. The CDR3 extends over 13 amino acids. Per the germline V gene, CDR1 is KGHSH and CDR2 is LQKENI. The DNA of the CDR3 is TGTGCCAGCTCAGGACAGGGCGATCAGCCCCAGCATTTT. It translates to CASSGQGDQPQHF.

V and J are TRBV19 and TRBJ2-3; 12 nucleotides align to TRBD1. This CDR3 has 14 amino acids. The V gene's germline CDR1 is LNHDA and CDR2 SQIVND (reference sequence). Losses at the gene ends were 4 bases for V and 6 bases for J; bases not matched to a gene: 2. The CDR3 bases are TGTGCCAGTAGTAAGGGACAGGGGGCTGATACGCAGTATTTT. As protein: CASSKGQGADTQYF. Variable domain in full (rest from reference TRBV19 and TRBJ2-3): DGGITQSPKYLFRKEGQNVTLSCEQNLNHDAMYWYRQDPGQGLRLIYYSQIVNDFQKGDIAEGYSVSREKKESFPLTVTSAQKNPTAFYLCASSKGQGADTQYFGPGTRLTVL.

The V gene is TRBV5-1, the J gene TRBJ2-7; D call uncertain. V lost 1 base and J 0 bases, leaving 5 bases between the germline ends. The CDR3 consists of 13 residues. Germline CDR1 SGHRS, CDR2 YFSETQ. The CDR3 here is CASSLYNSYEQYF. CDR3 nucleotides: TGCGCCAGCAGCTTGTACAACTCCTACGAGCAGTACTTC.

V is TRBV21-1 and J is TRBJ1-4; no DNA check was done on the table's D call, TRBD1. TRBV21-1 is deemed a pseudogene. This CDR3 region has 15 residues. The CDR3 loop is CASSKVYRGHPKLFF. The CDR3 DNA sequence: TGTGCCAGCAGCAAAGTGTACAGGGGCCATCCAAAACTGTTTTTT.

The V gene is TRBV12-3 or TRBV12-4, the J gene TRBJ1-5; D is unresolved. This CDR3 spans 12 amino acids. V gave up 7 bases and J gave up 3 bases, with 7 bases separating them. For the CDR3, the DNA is TGTGCCAGCAAAGAGCCCAATCAGCCCCAGCATTTT. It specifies CASKEPNQPQHF.

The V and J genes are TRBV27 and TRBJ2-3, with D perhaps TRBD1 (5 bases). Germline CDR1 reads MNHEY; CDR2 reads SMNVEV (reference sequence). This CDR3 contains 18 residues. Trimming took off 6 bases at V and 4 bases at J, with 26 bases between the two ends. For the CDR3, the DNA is TGTGCCAGCAGCCCCCCAAGGGGTCGGCTTAAGTGGGCAGATACGCAGTATTTT. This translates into CASSPPRGRLKWADTQYF.

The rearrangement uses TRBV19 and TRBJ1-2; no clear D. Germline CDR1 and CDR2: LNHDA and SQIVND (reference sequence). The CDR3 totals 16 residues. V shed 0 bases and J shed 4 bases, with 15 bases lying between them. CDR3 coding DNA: TGTGCCAGTAGTATAGATGTTGCAGGACTACCCTATGGCTACACCTTC. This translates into CASSIDVAGLPYGYTF. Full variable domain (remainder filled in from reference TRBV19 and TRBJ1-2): DGGITQSPKYLFRKEGQNVTLSCEQNLNHDAMYWYRQDPGQGLRLIYYSQIVNDFQKGDIAEGYSVSREKKESFPLTVTSAQKNPTAFYLCASSIDVAGLPYGYTFGSGTRLTVV.

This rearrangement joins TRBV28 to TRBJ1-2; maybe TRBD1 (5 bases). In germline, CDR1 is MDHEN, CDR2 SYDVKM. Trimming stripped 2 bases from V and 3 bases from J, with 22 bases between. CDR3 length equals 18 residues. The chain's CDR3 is CASSLLTYKGQNHYGYTF. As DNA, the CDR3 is TGTGCCAGCAGTTTACTTACCTATAAGGGGCAGAACCACTATGGCTACACCTTC.

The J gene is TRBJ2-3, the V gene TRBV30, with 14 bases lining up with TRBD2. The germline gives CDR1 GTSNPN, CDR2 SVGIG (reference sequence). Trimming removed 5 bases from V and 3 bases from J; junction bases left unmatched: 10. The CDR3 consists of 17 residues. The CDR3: CAWFPGLAGVLTDTQYF. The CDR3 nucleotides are TGTGCCTGGTTCCCGGGACTAGCGGGAGTTTTGACAGATACGCAGTATTTT. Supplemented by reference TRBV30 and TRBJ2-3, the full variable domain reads SQTIHQWPATLVQPVGSPLSLECTVEGTSNPNLYWYRQAAGRGLQLLFYSVGIGQISSEVPQNLSASRPQDRQFILSSKKLLLSDSGFYLCAWFPGLAGVLTDTQYFGPGTRLTVL.

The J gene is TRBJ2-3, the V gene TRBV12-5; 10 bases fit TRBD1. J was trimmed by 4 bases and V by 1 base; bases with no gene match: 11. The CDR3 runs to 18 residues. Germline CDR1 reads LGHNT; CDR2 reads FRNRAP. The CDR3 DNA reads TGTGCTAGTGGTTTGGCACTCCCGGGACAGGGGCATGCAGATACGCAGTATTTT. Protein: CASGLALPGQGHADTQYF.

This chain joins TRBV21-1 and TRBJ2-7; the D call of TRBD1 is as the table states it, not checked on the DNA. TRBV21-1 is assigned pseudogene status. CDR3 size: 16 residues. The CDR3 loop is CASSKPDRFSSYEQYF. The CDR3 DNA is TGTGCCAGCAGCAAGCCTGACAGGTTCAGCTCCTACGAGCAGTACTTC.

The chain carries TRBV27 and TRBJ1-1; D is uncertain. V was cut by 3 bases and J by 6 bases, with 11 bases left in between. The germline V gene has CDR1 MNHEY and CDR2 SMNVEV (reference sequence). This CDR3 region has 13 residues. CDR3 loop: CASSFSGGAEAFF. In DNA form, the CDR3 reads TGTGCCAGCAGTTTTTCCGGCGGGGCTGAAGCTTTCTTT.

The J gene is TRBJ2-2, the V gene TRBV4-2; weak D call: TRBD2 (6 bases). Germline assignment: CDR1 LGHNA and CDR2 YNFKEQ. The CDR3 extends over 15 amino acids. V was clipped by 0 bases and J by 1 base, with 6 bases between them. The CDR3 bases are TGTGCCAGCAGCCAAGAGCGGGGGAACACCGGGGAGCTGTTTTTT. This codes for CASSQERGNTGELFF.

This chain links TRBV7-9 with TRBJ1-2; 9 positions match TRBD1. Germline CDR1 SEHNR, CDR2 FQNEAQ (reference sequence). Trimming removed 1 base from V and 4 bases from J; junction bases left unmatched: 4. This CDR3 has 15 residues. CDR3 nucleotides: TGTGCCAGCAGCTTAGGGGACAGGGATTTCTATGGCTACACCTTC. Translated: CASSLGDRDFYGYTF. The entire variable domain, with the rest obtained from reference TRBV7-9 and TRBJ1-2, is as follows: DTGVSQNPRHKITKRGQNVTFRCDPISEHNRLYWYRQTLGQGPEFLTYFQNEAQLEKSRLLSDRFSAERPKGSFSTLEIQRTEQGDSAMYLCASSLGDRDFYGYTFGSGTRLTVV.

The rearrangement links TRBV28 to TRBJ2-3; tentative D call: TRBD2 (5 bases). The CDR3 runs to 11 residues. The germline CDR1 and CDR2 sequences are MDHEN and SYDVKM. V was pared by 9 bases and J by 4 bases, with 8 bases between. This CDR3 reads CASQRADTQYF. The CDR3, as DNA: TGTGCCAGTCAGAGGGCAGATACGCAGTATTTT.

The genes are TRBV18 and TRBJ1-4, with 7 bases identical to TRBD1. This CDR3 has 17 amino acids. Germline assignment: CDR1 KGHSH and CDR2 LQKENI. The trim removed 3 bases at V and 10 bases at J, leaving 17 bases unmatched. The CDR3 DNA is TGTGCCAGCTCACCTTACGATGGGACAGCGACCCCGGGAAAACTGTTTTTT. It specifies CASSPYDGTATPGKLFF.

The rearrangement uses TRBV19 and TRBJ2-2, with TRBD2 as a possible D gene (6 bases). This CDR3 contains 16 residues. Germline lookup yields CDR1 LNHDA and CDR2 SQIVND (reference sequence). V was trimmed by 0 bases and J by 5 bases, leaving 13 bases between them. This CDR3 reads CASSIERDLLTGELFF. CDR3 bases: TGTGCCAGTAGTATAGAAAGGGACTTACTTACCGGGGAGCTGTTTTTT.

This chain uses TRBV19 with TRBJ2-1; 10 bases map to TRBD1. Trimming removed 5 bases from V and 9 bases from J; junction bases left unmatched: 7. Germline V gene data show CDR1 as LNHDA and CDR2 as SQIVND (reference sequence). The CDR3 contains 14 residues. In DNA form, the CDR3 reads TGTGCCAGTAGTCCAAGACAGGGGGCAGGTGAGCAGTTCTTC. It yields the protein CASSPRQGAGEQFF.

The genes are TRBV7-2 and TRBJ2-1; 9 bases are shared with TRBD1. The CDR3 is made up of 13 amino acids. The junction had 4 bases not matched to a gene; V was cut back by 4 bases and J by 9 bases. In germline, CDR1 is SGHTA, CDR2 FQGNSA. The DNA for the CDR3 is TGTGCCAGCAGCTCATTACAGGGGGCTGAGCAGTTCTTC. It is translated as CASSSLQGAEQFF. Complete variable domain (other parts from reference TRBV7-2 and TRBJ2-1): GAGVSQSPSNKVTEKGKDVELRCDPISGHTALYWYRQSLGQGLEFLIYFQGNSAPDKSGLPSDRFSAERTGGSVSTLTIQRTQQEDSAVYLCASSSLQGAEQFFGPGTRLTVL.

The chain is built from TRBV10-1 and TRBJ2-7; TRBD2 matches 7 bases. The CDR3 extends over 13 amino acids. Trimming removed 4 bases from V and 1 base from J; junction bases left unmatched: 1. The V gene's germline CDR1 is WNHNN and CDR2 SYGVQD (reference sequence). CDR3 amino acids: CASSGTSSYEQYF. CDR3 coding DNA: TGCGCCAGCAGTGGGACTAGTTCCTACGAGCAGTACTTC.

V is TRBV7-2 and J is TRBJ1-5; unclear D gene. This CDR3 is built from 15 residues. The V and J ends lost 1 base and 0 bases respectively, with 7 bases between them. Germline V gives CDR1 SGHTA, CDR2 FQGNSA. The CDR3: CASSLVGVSNQPQHF. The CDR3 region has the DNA TGTGCCAGCAGCTTAGTCGGGGTTAGCAATCAGCCCCAGCATTTT.

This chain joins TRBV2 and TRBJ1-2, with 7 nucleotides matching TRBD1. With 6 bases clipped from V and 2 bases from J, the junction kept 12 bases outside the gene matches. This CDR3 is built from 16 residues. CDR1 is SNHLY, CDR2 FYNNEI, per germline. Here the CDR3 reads CASRARDSLSNYGYTF. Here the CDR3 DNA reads TGTGCCAGCAGGGCCCGGGACAGCCTTTCCAACTATGGCTACACCTTC.

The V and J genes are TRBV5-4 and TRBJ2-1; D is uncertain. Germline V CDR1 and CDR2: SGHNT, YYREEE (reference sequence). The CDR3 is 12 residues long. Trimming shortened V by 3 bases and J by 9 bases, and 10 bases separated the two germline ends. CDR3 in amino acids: CASSSKLTEQFF. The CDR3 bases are TGTGCCAGCAGCTCAAAACTTACTGAGCAGTTCTTC.